The TCR beta chain under discussion was sequenced for a study of beta chain features in type 1 diabetes. Study-level findings and limits: No resolution was reached here on whether HLA type influences TCRB rearrangement.

This clone turned up a few times. Its antigen is unidentified. Germline assignment: CDR1 SQVTM and CDR2 ANQGSEA. The junction had 9 bases not matched to a gene; V was cut back by 4 bases and J by 2 bases. There are 15 residues in the CDR3. Of the isolated RNA, all was reverse transcribed, and so the sequenced material was expressed TCRB transcripts. Data came from immunoSEQ multiplex PCR; TCRdb stores just in-frame clones and leaves some out. Of roughly 500,000 clones listed, roughly 30% are singletons. The receptor was isolated from a man aged 18 to 29 in good health. The J gene is TRBJ2-7, the V gene TRBV29-1; TRBD2 matches at 9 bases. Material for sequencing was naive CD4+ T cells from blood. Here the CDR3 DNA reads TGCAGCGTTGTGGGACCTAGCGGGAATGCCTACGAGCAGTACTTC. It encodes CSVVGPSGNAYEQYF.